These T cell receptor beta chains were read from a single sample in a study of T cell responses to AZD1222 COVID-19 vaccine. The method was immunoSEQ multiplex PCR; TCRdb's version includes in-frame clones alone and lacks a portion of them. Here the sample spans approximately 170,000 clones, 80% to 95% being singletons. Here the sequenced sample was peripheral blood, taken on day 0 of AZD1222 vaccination. The receptors stem from an adult in good health. Each CDR3 is given with its conserved first and last residue. The D gene is left open where the match is weak. Where a row states a size, it is once, few, many or the class of an expanded clone; other rows omit it.

clone_size,v_call,j_call,d_call,cdr3_nt,cdr3_aa
.,TRBV13,TRBJ1-6,.,TGTGCCAGCACTAGGCAGGGGAATTCACCCCTCCACTTT,CASTRQGNSPLHF
.,TRBV19,TRBJ1-6,.,TGTGCCAGTAGTATCGGTGGGGTTTATAATTCACCCCTCCACTTT,CASSIGGVYNSPLHF
.,TRBV27,TRBJ1-1,.,TGTGCCAGCAGTTTACTGCCCTTGGGTTCTGAAGCTTTCTTT,CASSLLPLGSEAFF
few,TRBV7-8,TRBJ2-1,.,TGTGCCAGCACCCGAGGGGGGGCGAACTACAATGAGCAGTTCTTC,CASTRGGANYNEQFF
.,TRBV12-3/TRBV12-4,TRBJ1-2,.,TGTGCCAGTACCGGACAGTTGATCTATGGCTACACCTTC,CASTGQLIYGYTF
.,TRBV14,TRBJ1-2,TRBD1,TGTGCCAGCAGCCCGACTACAGGGGGTCATGGCTACACCTTC,CASSPTTGGHGYTF
.,TRBV6-5,TRBJ1-3,.,TGTGCCAGCAGTTCTCGCGGAAACACCATATATTTT,CASSSRGNTIYF
.,TRBV19,TRBJ1-1,TRBD1,TGTGCCAGTAGTACTCTCCGGGACAGAACGAACACTGAAGCTTTCTTT,CASSTLRDRTNTEAFF
.,TRBV6-5,TRBJ1-1,.,TGTGCCAGCAGTTATGGGGCTGAAGCTTTCTTT,CASSYGAEAFF
.,TRBV5-1,TRBJ2-5,.,TGCGCCAGCAGCCTGGGACGCCGATTGGGATACCAAGAGACCCAGTACTTC,CASSLGRRLGYQETQYF
.,TRBV21-1,TRBJ2-1,.,TGTGCCAGCAGCAAAGCGCACGAGACCCCTAGACAGTTCTTC,CASSKAHETPRQFF
.,TRBV4-1,TRBJ2-5,.,TGCGCCAGCAGCCAGGACAAGACTAGGCGCCAAGAGACCCAGTACTTC,CASSQDKTRRQETQYF
.,TRBV14,TRBJ1-2,.,TGTGCCAGCAGCCAAGGCACAGGCTACACCTTC,CASSQGTGYTF
.,TRBV7-9,TRBJ1-2,.,TGTGCCAGCTCAGGGTTTTCAGCGAAACCCTCTAACTATGGCTACACCTTC,CASSGFSAKPSNYGYTF
.,TRBV6-5,TRBJ2-7,.,TGTGCCAGCAGCACTCCTCCCCGGGGTAGCGAGCAGTACTTC,CASSTPPRGSEQYF
.,TRBV3-1/TRBV3-2,TRBJ1-2,.,TGTGCCAGCAGCCAAGAGTATGGCTACACCTTC,CASSQEYGYTF
.,TRBV19,TRBJ1-1,.,TGTGCCAGTAGTAAAGGGGCAGGGTTTTATAGCACTGAAGCTTTCTTT,CASSKGAGFYSTEAFF
.,TRBV18,TRBJ1-5,.,TGTGCCAGCTCAGAGGACGGAAATCAGCCCCAGCATTTT,CASSEDGNQPQHF
once,TRBV5-5,TRBJ2-1,TRBD1,TGTGCCAGCAGCTTCGACAGGGCGTACAATGAGCAGTTCTTC,CASSFDRAYNEQFF
.,TRBV19,TRBJ2-3,TRBD2,TGTGCCAGTAGACCTCTAGCGGGGGCAGGTGATACGCAGTATTTT,CASRPLAGAGDTQYF
few,TRBV6-1,TRBJ1-2,.,TGTGCCAGCAGTGAAGCCGTCCGACCGACCTATGGCTACACCTTC,CASSEAVRPTYGYTF
.,TRBV29-1,TRBJ1-2,.,TGCAGCGTGGTTTCTACAGGGAAAGGCTACACCTTC,CSVVSTGKGYTF
.,TRBV27,TRBJ1-1,.,TGTGCCAGCAGTTTAGGGCGGCTAGGGTTAGCTTTCTTT,CASSLGRLGLAFF
.,TRBV2,TRBJ1-3,.,TGTGCCAGCAGTCCTCAACCTGGGACAGGAAACACCATATATTTT,CASSPQPGTGNTIYF
.,TRBV19,TRBJ1-6,.,TGTGCCAGTTCTGGACAGATTAATTCACCCCTCCACTTT,CASSGQINSPLHF
.,TRBV5-1,TRBJ2-5,TRBD2,TGCGCCAGCAGCTTGGTGGGACTAGCCGGAGAGACCCAGTACTTC,CASSLVGLAGETQYF
once,TRBV19,TRBJ2-1,TRBD2,TGTGCCAGTAGTATTGACGGCGGGGGGGCGATCGGGCTGTTCTTC,CASSIDGGGAIGLFF
.,TRBV3-1/TRBV3-2,TRBJ2-5,TRBD2,TGTGCCAGCAGCCAAGGCGGGCACCATAGCGGGGGGGTGGAGACCCAGTACTTC,CASSQGGHHSGGVETQYF
.,TRBV2,TRBJ1-4,TRBD1,TGTGCCTTCCGCCCCGGGACAGGGGTTGAAAAACTGTTTTTT,CAFRPGTGVEKLFF
.,TRBV18,TRBJ1-1,.,TGTGCCAGCTCACCGGGCATAACTGAAGCTTTCTTT,CASSPGITEAFF
.,TRBV27,TRBJ2-7,.,TGTGCCAGCAGTTTATGGGCGACTTCCTACGAGCAGTACTTC,CASSLWATSYEQYF
.,TRBV3-1/TRBV3-2,TRBJ2-1,.,TGTGCCAGCAGCCAGTCGAGCAAGGTTGAGCAGTTCTTC,CASSQSSKVEQFF
.,TRBV20-1,TRBJ1-1,.,TGCAGTGCTAGTGGGGACTTCGGTAAAGCTTTCTTT,CSASGDFGKAFF
.,TRBV18,TRBJ2-2,TRBD1,TGTGCCAGCTCACCGCAGACAGGGTCAGGCGGGGAGCTGTTTTTT,CASSPQTGSGGELFF
.,TRBV18,TRBJ2-2,TRBD1,TGTGCCAGCTCACCACCGGTGGGACAGGGGAACACCGGGGAGCTGTTTTTT,CASSPPVGQGNTGELFF
.,TRBV6-5,TRBJ2-1,.,TGTGCCAGCAGTTACTCTCCGGACCCTACCTACAATGAGCAGTTCTTC,CASSYSPDPTYNEQFF
few,TRBV7-8,TRBJ2-1,TRBD1,TGTGCCAGCAGCCGGGGACAGGAGACCTACAATGAGCAGTTCTTC,CASSRGQETYNEQFF
.,TRBV18,TRBJ2-3,.,TGTGCCAGCTCACAATCCCTAACAGATACGCAGTATTTT,CASSQSLTDTQYF
.,TRBV19,TRBJ2-7,.,TGTGCCAGTAGTTTCTCGGTTCCCCTCGAGCAGTACTTC,CASSFSVPLEQYF
.,TRBV13,TRBJ2-3,TRBD2,TGTGCCAGCGGACTAGGAGCCGATACGCAGTATTTT,CASGLGADTQYF
.,TRBV6-1,TRBJ2-3,.,TGTGCCAGCAGTGAAGCTGGACAGTTAGCTTCAGATACGCAGTATTTT,CASSEAGQLASDTQYF
.,TRBV5-5,TRBJ1-4,.,TGTGCCAGCAGCTTGGACCGGGAAAAACTGTTTTTT,CASSLDREKLFF
.,TRBV15,TRBJ2-5,TRBD2,TGTGCCACCGCAAAAGACCGACTAGCGCCCGAGACCCAGTACTTC,CATAKDRLAPETQYF
.,TRBV27,TRBJ1-1,.,TGTGCCAGCAGGAGGGGACCTTTGAACACTGAAGCTTTCTTT,CASRRGPLNTEAFF
.,TRBV2,TRBJ2-1,.,TGTGCCAGCAATGGACTGGACAATGAGCAGTTCTTC,CASNGLDNEQFF
.,TRBV4-1,TRBJ1-6,TRBD1,TGCGCCAGCAGCTTATCCGACAGGGAAAATTCACCCCTCCACTTT,CASSLSDRENSPLHF